This TCR beta chain comes out of a study of T cell responses to AZD1222 COVID-19 vaccine. Study observations and caveats: CD4 TCRs linked to vaccination spanned spike, dominating at 160-218 and 743-854. The number of AZD1222 recipients seropositive at baseline was only 5 to 7. Increased Spike-specific TCR breadth and depth were observed after two AZD1222 doses. Donors were largely white British and mainly female; clonal diversity was possibly underestimated.

Note on this clone: What it recognizes is unknown.

TCRdb keeps only in-frame clones here, not all; method: immunoSEQ multiplex PCR. The profile shows around 140,000 clones, approximately 91% of them singletons. Sequences were derived from peripheral blood, sampled 28 days after the second dose of the MenACWY control vaccine. The receptor was isolated from an adult who received the MenACWY meningococcal vaccine as a control.

CDR3 coding DNA: TGTGCCAGCAGCCACCACATTGACATGAACACTGAAGCTTTCTTT. Its translation: CASSHHIDMNTEAFF. This chain uses TRBV4-2 with TRBJ1-1; D not resolved. V shed 3 bases and J shed 0 bases, with 11 bases lying between them. The CDR3 sequence is 15 residues long. Germline loops: CDR1 LGHNA, CDR2 YNFKEQ.